This TCR beta chain was observed in a study of cytomegalovirus exposure and HLA in healthy donors (dated by TCRdb to about 2017). Regarding the study in general: A later analysis indicated that the 110 or so validation repertoires were generated on the platform also employed for the 700 or so repertoires of the first cohort. The study aimed to test whether cataloging public T cell receptors could reveal signatures of past pathogen exposure. Besides the first cohort of hundreds of subjects, a separate validation cohort made up of roughly 120 different subjects was used. To predict cytomegalovirus infection status, the study combined high-throughput TCR immunosequencing, statistical association of individual TCRs with disease status, and machine learning.

To prepare the library, the immunoSEQ multiplex PCR assay was applied. Turning to the authors' computational methods: To diagnose cytomegalovirus status from the catalog of TCR beta chain sequences, a statistical classification framework was built. TCRdb carries this immuneACCESS record with in-frame sequences only. Its versions omit some clonotypes, under half of them owing to an unresolved V gene in the studies checked, with the rest unexplained. The V and J calls and clone size are taken from that table; D and trimming were inferred from the DNA. The sample table shows some 200,000 clones, and approximately 86% are seen once. Roughly 6.6% of the sample rests with the top ten. Study-level results and caveats: A total of roughly 160 TCR beta chains were listed by the study as associated with cytomegalovirus. Most TCR sequences were observed very rarely across donors, whereas some public TCRs were present in many individuals. In both the original and validation cohorts, the classifier was reported to diagnose cytomegalovirus status with high specificity and sensitivity. Subsequent analysis determined that TCRs grouped into clusters in the first cohort also showed a tendency toward co-occurrence across the 120 or so validation repertoires, and approximately 94% of cluster scores exceeded 0. A few of the identified cytomegalovirus-associated TCR beta chains were confirmed in vitro to be specific for cytomegalovirus antigens. All 120 or so repertoires were used to score co-occurrence in the validation cohort in a later analysis, because that analysis had no HLA typing for the cohort. It was suggested by the authors that the approach could potentially be generalized to other disease states and immunological phenotypes.

Concerning this clone: Its antigen is still unknown. One base away there is no much larger clone; base qualities are not given.

The donors were included in the validation cohort of over a hundred subjects, a group kept apart from the roughly 610-subject first cohort. CDR1 and CDR2, looked up from the germline V gene, are MDHEN and SYDVKM. The trim is 8 bases for V and 1 base for J, with a gap of 11 bases between the germline ends. The CDR3 holds 13 amino acids from the cysteine to the phenylalanine. Only CDR3 DNA remains: 39 bases, in frame from the first base. Sequencing was performed on PBMCs. The chain links TRBV28 with TRBJ1-1; no D segment can be confidently identified. The clonotype originates from a man aged 25-45 years in good health and CMV-seropositive. CDR3 reads: CASSRWGNTEAFF. The DNA sequence reads TGTGCCAGCTCACGCTGGGGGAACACTGAAGCTTTCTTT.